This T cell receptor beta chain is drawn from a study of T cell clones after liver transplantation. Study background: Immunosuppression withdrawal was tried within 2 years after liver transplantation in this trial. Until 12-24 months post-transplant, subjects got standard immunosuppression and no induction.

The repertoire was sequenced with immunoSEQ multiplex PCR; TCRdb's copy has only in-frame clones and lacks some. The sample records just over 60,000 clones, roughly two thirds being singletons. Germline lookup yields CDR1 GTSNPN and CDR2 SVGIG (reference sequence). This CDR3 has 17 amino acids. V lost 2 bases, J lost 0 bases, and 10 bases stayed unmatched. The starting material was CD4+ T cells from blood, obtained before liver transplant. This clonotype was obtained from a human donor who received a liver transplant. This chain uses TRBV30 with TRBJ2-4, with TRBD2 matching 7 bases. CDR3 in amino acids: CAWSYVRGVVAKNIQYF. The CDR3 DNA reads as TGTGCCTGGAGTTACGTACGGGGGGTGGTAGCCAAAAACATTCAGTACTTC.